This TCR beta chain was recorded in a study of molecular identifiers for immune sequencing clone quantification. For the study at large: RNA, taken in replicates from about 20,000 or 100,000 naive CD8 cells, was split five ways, with four sequenced.

Sorted cell numbers of roughly 19,000 to 1,000,000, with 10%, 30% or 50% RNA, served as input for naive CD8 libraries. Germline CDR1 and CDR2: SQVTM and ANQGSEA. The V segment lost 0 bases and the J segment 2 bases; nucleotides outside the gene matches: 9. CDR3 length: 17 amino acids. MiXCR was run by TCRdb on the PCR reads, yielding one entry per CDR3 protein. The sample contains hundreds of thousands of distinct CDR3 sequences, just under 20% of which appear only once. Study-wide points: In naive cells, under 1% of molecules belonged to clones above 20 RNA copies, against over 99% in effector cells. Amid around 900,000 naive cells, spiked Jurkat TCR RNA from one cell was reportedly still detectable.

This clonotype was counted at least ten times. No antigen is known for it. Specimen: naive CD8+ T cells from blood, with Jurkat cell RNA spiked in. Documented subset: FACS-sorted CD8+CD4-CCR7+CD45RA+ naive T cells. The chain links TRBV29-1 to TRBJ2-2; 7 positions match TRBD2. This clonotype was obtained from a human donor in good health. Some libraries in this study had Jurkat cell RNA spiked in. CDR3 DNA sequence: TGCAGCGTTGAAGATTTGGGGGGGTCCACTAACACCGGGGAGCTGTTTTTT. Translation: CSVEDLGGSTNTGELFF.